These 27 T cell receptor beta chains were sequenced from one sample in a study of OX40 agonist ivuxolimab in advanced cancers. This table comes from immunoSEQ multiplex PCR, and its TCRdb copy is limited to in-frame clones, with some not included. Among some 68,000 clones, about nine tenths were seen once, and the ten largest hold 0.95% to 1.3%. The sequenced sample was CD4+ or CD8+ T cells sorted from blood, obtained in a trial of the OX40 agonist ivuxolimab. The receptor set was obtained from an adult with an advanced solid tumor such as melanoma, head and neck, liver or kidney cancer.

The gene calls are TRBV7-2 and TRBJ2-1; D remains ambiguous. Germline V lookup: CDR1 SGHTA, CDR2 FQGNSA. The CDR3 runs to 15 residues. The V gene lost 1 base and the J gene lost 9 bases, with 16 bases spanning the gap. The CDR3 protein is CASSLDGVFGLEQFF. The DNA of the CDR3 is TGTGCCAGCAGCTTAGACGGCGTTTTCGGTCTTGAGCAGTTCTTC.

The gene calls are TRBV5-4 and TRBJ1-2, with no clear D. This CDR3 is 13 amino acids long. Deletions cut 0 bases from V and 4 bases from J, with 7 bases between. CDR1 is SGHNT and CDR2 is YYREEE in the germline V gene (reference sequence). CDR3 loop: CASSLVGIYGYTF. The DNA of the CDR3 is TGTGCCAGCAGCTTGGTAGGGATCTATGGCTACACCTTC.

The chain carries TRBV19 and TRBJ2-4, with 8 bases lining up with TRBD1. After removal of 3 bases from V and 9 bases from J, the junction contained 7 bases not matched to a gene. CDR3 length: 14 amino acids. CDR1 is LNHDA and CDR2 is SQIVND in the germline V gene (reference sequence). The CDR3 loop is CASSILQGDSIQYF. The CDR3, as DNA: TGTGCCAGTAGTATTTTACAGGGGGACAGCATTCAGTACTTC.

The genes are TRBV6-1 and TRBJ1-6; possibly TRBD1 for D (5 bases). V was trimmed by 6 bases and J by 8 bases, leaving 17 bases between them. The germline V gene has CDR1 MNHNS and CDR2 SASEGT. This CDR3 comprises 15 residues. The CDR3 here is CASRRDSWVDSPLHF. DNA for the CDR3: TGTGCCAGCAGACGGGACTCTTGGGTGGATTCACCCCTCCACTTT.

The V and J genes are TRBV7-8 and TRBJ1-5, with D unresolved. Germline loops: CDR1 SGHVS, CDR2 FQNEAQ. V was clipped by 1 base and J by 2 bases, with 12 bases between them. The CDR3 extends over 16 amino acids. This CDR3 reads CASSLDGPGGNQPQHF. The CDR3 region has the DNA TGTGCCAGCAGCTTAGACGGCCCCGGGGGCAATCAGCCCCAGCATTTT.

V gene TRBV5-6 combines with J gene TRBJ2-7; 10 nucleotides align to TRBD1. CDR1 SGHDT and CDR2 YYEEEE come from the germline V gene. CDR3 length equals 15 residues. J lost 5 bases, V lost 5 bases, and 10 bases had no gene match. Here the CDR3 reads CASRFPGQGSHEQYF. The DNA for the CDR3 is TGTGCCAGCAGATTTCCGGGACAGGGGTCCCACGAGCAGTACTTC.

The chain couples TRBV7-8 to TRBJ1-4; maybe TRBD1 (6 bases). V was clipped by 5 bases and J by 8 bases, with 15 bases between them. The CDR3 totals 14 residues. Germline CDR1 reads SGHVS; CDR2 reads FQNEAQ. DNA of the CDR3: TGTGCCAGCAGCCCCGGGGGGCTGGGGGAAAAACTGTTTTTT. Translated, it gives CASSPGGLGEKLFF.

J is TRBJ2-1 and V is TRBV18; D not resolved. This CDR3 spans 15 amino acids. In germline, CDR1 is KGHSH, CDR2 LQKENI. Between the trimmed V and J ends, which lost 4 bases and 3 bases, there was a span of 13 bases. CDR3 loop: CASSLQSSSYNEQFF. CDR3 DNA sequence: TGTGCCAGCTCACTGCAGTCCTCTAGCTACAATGAGCAGTTCTTC. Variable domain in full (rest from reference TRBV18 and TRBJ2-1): NAGVMQNPRHLVRRRGQEARLRCSPMKGHSHVYWYRQLPEEGLKFMVYLQKENIIDESGMPKERFSAEFPKEGPSILRIQQVVRGDSAAYFCASSLQSSSYNEQFFGPGTRLTVL.

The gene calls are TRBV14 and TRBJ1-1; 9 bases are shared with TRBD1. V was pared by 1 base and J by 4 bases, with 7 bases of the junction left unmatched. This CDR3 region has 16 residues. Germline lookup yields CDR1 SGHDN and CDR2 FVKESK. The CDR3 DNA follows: TGTGCCAGCAGCCAAGCTGGGACAGGGTCGGGCACTGAAGCTTTCTTT. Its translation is CASSQAGTGSGTEAFF. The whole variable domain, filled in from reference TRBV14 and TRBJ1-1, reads EAGVTQFPSHSVIEKGQTVTLRCDPISGHDNLYWYRRVMGKEIKFLLHFVKESKQDESGMPNNRFLAERTGGTYSTLKVQPAELEDSGVYFCASSQAGTGSGTEAFFGQGTRLTVV.

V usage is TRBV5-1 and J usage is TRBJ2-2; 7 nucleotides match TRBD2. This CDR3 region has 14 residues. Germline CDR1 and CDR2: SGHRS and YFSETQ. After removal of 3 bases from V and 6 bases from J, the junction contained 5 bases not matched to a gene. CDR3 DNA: TGCGCCAGCAGCTCGGGACGGGAGGCCGGGGAGCTGTTTTTT. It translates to CASSSGREAGELFF. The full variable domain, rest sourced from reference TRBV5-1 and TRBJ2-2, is KAGVTQTPRYLIKTRGQQVTLSCSPISGHRSVSWYQQTPGQGLQFLFEYFSETQRNKGNFPGRFSGRQFSNSRSEMNVSTLELGDSALYLCASSSGREAGELFFGEGSRLTVL.

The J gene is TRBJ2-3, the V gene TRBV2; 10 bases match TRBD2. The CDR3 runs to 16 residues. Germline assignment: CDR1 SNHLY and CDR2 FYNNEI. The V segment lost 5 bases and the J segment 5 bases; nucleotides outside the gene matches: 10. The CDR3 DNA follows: TGTGCCAGCAGTACTAGAAGCGGGGGGGCGGTAGATACGCAGTATTTT. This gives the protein CASSTRSGGAVDTQYF.

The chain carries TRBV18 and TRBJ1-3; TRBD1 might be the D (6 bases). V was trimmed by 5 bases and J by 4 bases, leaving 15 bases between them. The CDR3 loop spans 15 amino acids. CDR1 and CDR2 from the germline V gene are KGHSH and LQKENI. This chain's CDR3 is CASSSNREVGNTIYF. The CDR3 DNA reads TGTGCCAGCTCATCCAACAGGGAAGTAGGAAACACCATATATTTT. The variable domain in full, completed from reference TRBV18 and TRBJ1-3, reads NAGVMQNPRHLVRRRGQEARLRCSPMKGHSHVYWYRQLPEEGLKFMVYLQKENIIDESGMPKERFSAEFPKEGPSILRIQQVVRGDSAAYFCASSSNREVGNTIYFGEGSWLTVV.

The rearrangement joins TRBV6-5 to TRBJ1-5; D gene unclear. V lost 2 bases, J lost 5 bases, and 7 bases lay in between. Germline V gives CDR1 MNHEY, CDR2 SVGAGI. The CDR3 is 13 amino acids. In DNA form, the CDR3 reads TGTGCCAGCAGTTACGGGGAAGATCAGCCCCAGCATTTT. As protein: CASSYGEDQPQHF.

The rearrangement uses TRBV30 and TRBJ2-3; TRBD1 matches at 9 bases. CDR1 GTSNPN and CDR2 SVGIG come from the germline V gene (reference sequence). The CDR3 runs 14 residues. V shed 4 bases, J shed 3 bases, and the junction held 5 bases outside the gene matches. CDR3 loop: CAWTGQGRTDTQYF. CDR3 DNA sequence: TGTGCCTGGACGGGACAGGGCAGGACAGATACGCAGTATTTT.

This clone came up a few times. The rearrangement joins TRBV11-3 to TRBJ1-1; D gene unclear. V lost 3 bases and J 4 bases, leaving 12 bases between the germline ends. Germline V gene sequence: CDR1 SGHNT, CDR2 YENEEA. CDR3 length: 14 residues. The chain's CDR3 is CASSFSAQSTEAFF. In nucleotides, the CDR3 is TGTGCCAGCAGCTTTTCGGCACAGAGCACTGAAGCTTTCTTT.

CDR3 residues: CASSPRGGDIQYF. As DNA, the CDR3 is TGCGCCAGCAGCCCCCGGGGAGGAGACATTCAGTACTTC. This chain links TRBV4-3 with TRBJ2-4; weak D call: TRBD2 (6 bases). Trimming cost V 4 bases and J 8 bases, with 12 bases left between them. CDR3 size: 13 residues. The germline CDR1 and CDR2 sequences are LGHNA and YSLEER.

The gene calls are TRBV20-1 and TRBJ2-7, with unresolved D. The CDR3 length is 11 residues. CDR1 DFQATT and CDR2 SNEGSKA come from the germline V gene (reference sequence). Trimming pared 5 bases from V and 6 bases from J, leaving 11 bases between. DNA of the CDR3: TGCAGTGCTTACCGGCAGTCCGAGCAGTACTTC. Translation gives CSAYRQSEQYF.

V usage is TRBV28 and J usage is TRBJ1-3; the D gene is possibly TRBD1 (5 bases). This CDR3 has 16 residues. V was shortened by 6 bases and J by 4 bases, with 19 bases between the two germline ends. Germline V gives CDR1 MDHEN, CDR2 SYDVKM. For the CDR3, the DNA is TGTGCCAGCAGCCCATGGGGGGGTCCTTCGGGAAACACCATATATTTT. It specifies CASSPWGGPSGNTIYF. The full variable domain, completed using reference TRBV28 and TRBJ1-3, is DVKVTQSSRYLVKRTGEKVFLECVQDMDHENMFWYRQDPGLGLRLIYFSYDVKMKEKGDIPEGYSVSREKKERFSLILESASTNQTSMYLCASSPWGGPSGNTIYFGEGSWLTVV.

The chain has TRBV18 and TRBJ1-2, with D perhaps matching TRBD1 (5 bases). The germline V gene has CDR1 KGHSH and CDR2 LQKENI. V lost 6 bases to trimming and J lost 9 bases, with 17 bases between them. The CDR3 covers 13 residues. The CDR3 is CASSPRGYPSYTF. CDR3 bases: TGTGCCAGCTCCCCGAGGGGATACCCTAGCTACACCTTC. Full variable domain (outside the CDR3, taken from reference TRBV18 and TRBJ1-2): NAGVMQNPRHLVRRRGQEARLRCSPMKGHSHVYWYRQLPEEGLKFMVYLQKENIIDESGMPKERFSAEFPKEGPSILRIQQVVRGDSAAYFCASSPRGYPSYTFGSGTRLTVV.

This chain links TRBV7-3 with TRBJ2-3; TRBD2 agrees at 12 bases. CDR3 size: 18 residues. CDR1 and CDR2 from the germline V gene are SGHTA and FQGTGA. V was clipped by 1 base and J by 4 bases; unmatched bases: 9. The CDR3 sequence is CASSLMASGGALADTQYF. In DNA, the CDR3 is TGTGCCAGCAGCTTAATGGCTAGCGGGGGGGCCTTGGCAGATACGCAGTATTTT.

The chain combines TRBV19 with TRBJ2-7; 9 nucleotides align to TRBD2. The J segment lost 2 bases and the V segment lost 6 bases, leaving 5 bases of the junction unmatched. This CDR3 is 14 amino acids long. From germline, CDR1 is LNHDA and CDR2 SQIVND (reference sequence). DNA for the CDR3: TGTGCCAGTAGCCGTAGCGGGAGTCCCTACGAGCAGTACTTC. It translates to CASSRSGSPYEQYF. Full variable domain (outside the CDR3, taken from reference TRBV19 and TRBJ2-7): DGGITQSPKYLFRKEGQNVTLSCEQNLNHDAMYWYRQDPGQGLRLIYYSQIVNDFQKGDIAEGYSVSREKKESFPLTVTSAQKNPTAFYLCASSRSGSPYEQYFGPGTRLTVT.

This chain's CDR3 is CASSPPIGTSGSFRETQYF. As DNA, the CDR3 is TGTGCCAGCTCACCACCGATCGGGACTAGCGGGAGTTTTCGGGAGACCCAGTACTTC. The chain uses TRBV18 and TRBJ2-5, with 14 bases aligning to TRBD2. CDR3 length: 19 residues. Unmatched junction bases numbered 11, after V lost 0 bases and J lost 5 bases. The germline gives CDR1 KGHSH, CDR2 LQKENI. Together with reference TRBV18 and TRBJ2-5, the CDR3 gives the full variable domain: NAGVMQNPRHLVRRRGQEARLRCSPMKGHSHVYWYRQLPEEGLKFMVYLQKENIIDESGMPKERFSAEFPKEGPSILRIQQVVRGDSAAYFCASSPPIGTSGSFRETQYFGPGTRLLVL.

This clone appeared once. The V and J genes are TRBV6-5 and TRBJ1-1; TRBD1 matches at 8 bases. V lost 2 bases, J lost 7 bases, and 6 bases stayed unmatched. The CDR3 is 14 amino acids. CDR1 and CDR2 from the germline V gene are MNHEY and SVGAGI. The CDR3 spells CASSYGQGASEAFF. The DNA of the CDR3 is TGTGCCAGCAGTTACGGCCAGGGGGCGAGTGAAGCTTTCTTT.

CDR3 region: CASSLVSSGANVLTF. CDR3 sequence (DNA): TGCGCCAGCAGCTTGGTCAGCTCTGGGGCCAACGTCCTGACTTTC. The chain employs TRBV5-1 and TRBJ2-6; D unclear. The CDR3 totals 15 residues. The germline V gene has CDR1 SGHRS and CDR2 YFSETQ. Trimming took 0 bases from V and 0 from J, leaving 4 bases between them.

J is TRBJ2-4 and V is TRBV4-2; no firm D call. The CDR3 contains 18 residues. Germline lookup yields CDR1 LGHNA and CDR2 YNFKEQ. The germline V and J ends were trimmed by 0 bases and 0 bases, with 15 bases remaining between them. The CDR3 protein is CASSQDWAGVTAKNIQYF. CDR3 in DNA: TGTGCCAGCAGCCAAGATTGGGCAGGAGTAACAGCCAAAAACATTCAGTACTTC.

DNA of the CDR3: TGTGCCAGCAGCCCTGGGCAGAGGGGCCGGGGGGATACGCAGTATTTT. Translation: CASSPGQRGRGDTQYF. The V call is TRBV7-2, the J call TRBJ2-3; maybe TRBD2 (6 bases). CDR1 SGHTA and CDR2 FQGNSA come from the germline V gene. Trimming shortened V by 5 bases and J by 6 bases, and 21 bases separated the two germline ends. This CDR3 region has 16 residues. The full variable domain, in which reference TRBV7-2 and TRBJ2-3 provide the parts outside the CDR3, is GAGVSQSPSNKVTEKGKDVELRCDPISGHTALYWYRQSLGQGLEFLIYFQGNSAPDKSGLPSDRFSAERTGGSVSTLTIQRTQQEDSAVYLCASSPGQRGRGDTQYFGPGTRLTVL.

This CDR3 is CASHSGTGKAFF. The DNA of the CDR3 is TGTGCCAGCCATTCCGGGACAGGGAAGGCTTTCTTT. This chain connects TRBV28 to TRBJ1-1, with 9 bases lining up with TRBD1. The J segment lost 11 bases and the V segment lost 8 bases, leaving 9 bases of the junction unmatched. Germline values: CDR1 MDHEN, CDR2 SYDVKM. The CDR3 has 12 amino acids.